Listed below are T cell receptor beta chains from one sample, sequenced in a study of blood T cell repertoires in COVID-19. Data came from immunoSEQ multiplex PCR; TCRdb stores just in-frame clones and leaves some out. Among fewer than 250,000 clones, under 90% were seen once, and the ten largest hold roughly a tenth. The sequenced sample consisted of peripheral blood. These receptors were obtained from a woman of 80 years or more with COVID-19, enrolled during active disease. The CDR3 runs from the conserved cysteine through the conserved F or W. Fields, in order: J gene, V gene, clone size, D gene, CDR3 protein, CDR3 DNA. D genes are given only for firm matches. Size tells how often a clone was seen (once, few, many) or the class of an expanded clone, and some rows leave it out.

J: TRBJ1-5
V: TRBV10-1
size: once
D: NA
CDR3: CASSLPLGGDEGINQPQHF
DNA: TGCGCCAGCAGTCTCCCACTCGGAGGGGACGAGGGTATCAATCAGCCCCAGCATTTT

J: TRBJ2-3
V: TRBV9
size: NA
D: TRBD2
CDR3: CASSPSGAAGGDTQYF
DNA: TGTGCCAGCAGCCCCAGTGGGGCGGCGGGGGGGGATACGCAGTATTTT

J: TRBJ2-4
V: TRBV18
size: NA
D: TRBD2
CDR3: CASSALSRGGQNIQYF
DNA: TGTGCCAGCTCAGCCCTCTCGCGGGGGGGCCAAAACATTCAGTACTTC

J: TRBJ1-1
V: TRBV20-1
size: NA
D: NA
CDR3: CSASHNRLNTEAFF
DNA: TGCAGTGCTAGTCACAACAGGCTGAACACTGAAGCTTTCTTT

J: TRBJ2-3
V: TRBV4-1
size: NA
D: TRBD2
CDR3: CASSPRTSGPDTQYF
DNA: TGCGCCAGCAGTCCACGGACTAGCGGGCCAGATACGCAGTATTTT

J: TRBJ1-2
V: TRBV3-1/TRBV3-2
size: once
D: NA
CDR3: CASSHQDSYGYTF
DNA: TGTGCCAGCAGCCATCAGGACAGCTATGGCTACACCTTC

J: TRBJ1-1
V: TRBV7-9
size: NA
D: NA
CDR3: CASSPRAAAQGTEAFF
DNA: TGTGCCAGCAGCCCGCGGGCAGCCGCTCAAGGAACTGAAGCTTTCTTT

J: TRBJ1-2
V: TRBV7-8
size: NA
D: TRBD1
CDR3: CASSRDRIGYTF
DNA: TGTGCCAGCAGCCGGGACAGGATCGGCTACACCTTC

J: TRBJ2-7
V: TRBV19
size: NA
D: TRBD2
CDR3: CASSIGGVRSYEQYF
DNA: TGTGCCAGTAGTATCGGGGGGGTCCGCTCCTACGAGCAGTACTTC

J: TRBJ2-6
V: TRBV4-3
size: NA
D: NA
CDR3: CASSQDSTGYYGANVLTF
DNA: TGCGCCAGCAGCCAAGATAGTACAGGGTATTATGGGGCCAACGTCCTGACTTTC

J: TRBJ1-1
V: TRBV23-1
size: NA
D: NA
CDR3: CASNRANTEAFF
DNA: TGCGCCAGCAACAGGGCCAACACTGAAGCTTTCTTT

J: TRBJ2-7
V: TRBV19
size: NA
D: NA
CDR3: CASSMQGYEQYF
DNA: TGTGCCAGTAGTATGCAGGGCTACGAGCAGTACTTC

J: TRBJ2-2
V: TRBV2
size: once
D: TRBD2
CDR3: CASNLGLAGGIPGELFF
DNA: TGTGCCAGCAATCTCGGACTAGCGGGGGGAATCCCCGGGGAGCTGTTTTTT

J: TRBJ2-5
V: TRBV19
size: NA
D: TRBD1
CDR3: CASSLAGTGFGETQYF
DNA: TGTGCCAGTAGTCTAGCCGGGACAGGGTTTGGAGAGACCCAGTACTTC

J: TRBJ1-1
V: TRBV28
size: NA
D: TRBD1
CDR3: CASTPGTGGTEAFF
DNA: TGTGCCAGCACTCCTGGGACAGGAGGCACTGAAGCTTTCTTT

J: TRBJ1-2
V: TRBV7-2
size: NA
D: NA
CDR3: CASSQPGQPYGYTF
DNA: TGTGCCAGCAGCCAGCCCGGACAGCCCTATGGCTACACCTTC

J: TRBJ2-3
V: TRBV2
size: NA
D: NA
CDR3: CASSLGGSTDTQYF
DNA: TGTGCCAGCAGTTTAGGGGGAAGCACAGATACGCAGTATTTT

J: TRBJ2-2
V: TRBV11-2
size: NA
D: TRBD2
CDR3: CASSLRGGENTGELFF
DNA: TGTGCCAGCAGCTTACGCGGGGGGGAAAACACCGGGGAGCTGTTTTTT

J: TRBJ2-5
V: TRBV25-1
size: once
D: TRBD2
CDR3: CASSEFGGSEETQYF
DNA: TGTGCCAGCAGTGAATTCGGGGGGTCCGAAGAGACCCAGTACTTC

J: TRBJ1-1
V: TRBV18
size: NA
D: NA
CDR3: CASSPGTMLRDTEAFF
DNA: TGTGCCAGCTCACCTGGCACAATGCTACGGGACACTGAAGCTTTCTTT

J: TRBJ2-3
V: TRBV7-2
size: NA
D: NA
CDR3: CASSLQGQSTDTQYF
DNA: TGTGCCAGCAGCTTACAGGGACAAAGCACAGATACGCAGTATTTT

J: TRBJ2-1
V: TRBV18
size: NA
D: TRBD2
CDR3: CASSPPSGAAYNEQFF
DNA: TGTGCCAGCTCACCACCGAGCGGGGCCGCCTACAATGAGCAGTTCTTC

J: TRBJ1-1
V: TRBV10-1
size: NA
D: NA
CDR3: CASGRPGGGARNTEAFF
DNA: TGCGCCAGCGGCCGACCGGGAGGGGGGGCTCGGAACACTGAAGCTTTCTTT

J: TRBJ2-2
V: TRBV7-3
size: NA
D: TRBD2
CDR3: CASSHGLASGELFF
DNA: TGTGCCAGCAGTCACGGACTAGCTTCCGGGGAGCTGTTTTTT

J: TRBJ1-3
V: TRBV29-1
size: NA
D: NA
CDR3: CSAQGSGNTIYF
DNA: TGCAGCGCACAGGGTTCGGGAAACACCATATATTTT

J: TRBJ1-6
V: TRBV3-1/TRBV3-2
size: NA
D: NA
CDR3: CASSQMEGRSPLHF
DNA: TGTGCCAGCAGCCAAATGGAGGGTCGTTCACCCCTCCACTTT

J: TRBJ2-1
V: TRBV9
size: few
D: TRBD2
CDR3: CASMGKAGGHSDEQFF
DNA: TGTGCCAGCATGGGTAAAGCGGGGGGGCATAGCGATGAGCAGTTCTTC

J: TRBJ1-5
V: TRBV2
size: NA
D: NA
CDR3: CASSEYGRGNQPQHF
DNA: TGTGCCAGCAGTGAATACGGGAGAGGCAATCAGCCCCAGCATTTT

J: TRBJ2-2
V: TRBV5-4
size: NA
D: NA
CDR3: CASSLDKAGPNTGELFF
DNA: TGTGCCAGCAGCTTGGATAAGGCAGGGCCGAACACCGGGGAGCTGTTTTTT

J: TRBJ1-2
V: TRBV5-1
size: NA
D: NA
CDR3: CASSLERVDGYTF
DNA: TGCGCCAGCAGCTTGGAACGGGTAGATGGCTACACCTTC

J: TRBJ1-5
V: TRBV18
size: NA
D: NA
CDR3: CASSPKQYEPQHF
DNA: TGTGCCAGCTCACCGAAACAGTACGAGCCCCAGCATTTT

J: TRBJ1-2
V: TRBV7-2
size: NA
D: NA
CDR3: CASSLGTGVAVGYTF
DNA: TGTGCCAGCAGCTTAGGGACGGGGGTGGCGGTCGGCTACACCTTC

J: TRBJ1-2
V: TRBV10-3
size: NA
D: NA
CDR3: CAISESNADNYGYTF
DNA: TGTGCCATCAGTGAGTCGAATGCGGATAACTATGGCTACACCTTC

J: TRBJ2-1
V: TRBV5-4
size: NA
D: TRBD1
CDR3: CASSLGQGVVGEQFF
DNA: TGTGCCAGCAGCTTGGGACAGGGGGTCGTAGGTGAGCAGTTCTTC

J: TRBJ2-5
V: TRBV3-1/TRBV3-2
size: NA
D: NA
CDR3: CASSQGTWAHF
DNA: TGTGCCAGCAGCCAGGGCACGTGGGCCCACTTC

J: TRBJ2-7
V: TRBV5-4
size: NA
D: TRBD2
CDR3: CASSSGGSPGGQYF
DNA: TGTGCCAGCAGCTCTGGGGGGTCCCCGGGAGGGCAGTACTTC

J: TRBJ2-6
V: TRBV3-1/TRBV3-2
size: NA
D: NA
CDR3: CASSQDWATAANVLTF
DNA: TGTGCCAGCAGCCAAGACTGGGCCACCGCGGCCAACGTCCTGACTTTC

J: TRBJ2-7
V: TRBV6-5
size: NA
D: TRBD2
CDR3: CASSTSGGIYEQYF
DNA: TGTGCCAGCAGCACTAGCGGGGGGATCTACGAGCAGTACTTC

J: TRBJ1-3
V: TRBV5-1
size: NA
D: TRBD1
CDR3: CASSNQGGSGNTIYF
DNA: TGCGCCAGCAGCAACCAGGGGGGCTCTGGAAACACCATATATTTT

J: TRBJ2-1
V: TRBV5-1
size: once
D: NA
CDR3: CASSTENNEQFF
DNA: TGCGCCAGCAGCACTGAAAACAATGAGCAGTTCTTC

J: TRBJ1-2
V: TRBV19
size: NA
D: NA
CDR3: CASSLPGGVYYGYTF
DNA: TGTGCCAGTAGCCTCCCGGGCGGGGTTTACTATGGCTACACCTTC

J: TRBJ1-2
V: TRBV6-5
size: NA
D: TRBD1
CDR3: CASKPGTEYGYTF
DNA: TGTGCCAGCAAGCCCGGGACAGAATATGGCTACACCTTC

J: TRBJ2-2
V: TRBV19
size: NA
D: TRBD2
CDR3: CASSSGGLGQTGELFF
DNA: TGTGCCAGTAGTAGCGGGGGGTTAGGTCAAACCGGGGAGCTGTTTTTT

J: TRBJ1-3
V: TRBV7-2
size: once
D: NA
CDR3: CASSLASGPGNTIYF
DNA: TGTGCCAGCAGCTTAGCCTCAGGGCCCGGAAACACCATATATTTT

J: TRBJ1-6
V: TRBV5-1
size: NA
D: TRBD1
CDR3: CASSLEGQVWSPLHF
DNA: TGCGCCAGCAGCTTGGAGGGACAGGTTTGGTCACCCCTCCACTTT

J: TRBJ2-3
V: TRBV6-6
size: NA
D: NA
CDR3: CASSYFAGGTDTQYF
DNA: TGTGCCAGCAGTTACTTTGCAGGGGGCACAGATACGCAGTATTTT

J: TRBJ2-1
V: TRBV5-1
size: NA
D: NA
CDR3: CASSSPGVPKFF
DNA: TGCGCCAGCAGCTCGCCCGGGGTGCCCAAGTTCTTC

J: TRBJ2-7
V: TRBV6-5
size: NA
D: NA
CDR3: CASTTSYEQYF
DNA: TGTGCCAGCACCACATCTTACGAGCAGTACTTC

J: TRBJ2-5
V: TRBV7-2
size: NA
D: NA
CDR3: CASSSTGQETQYF
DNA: TGTGCCAGCAGTTCTACAGGGCAGGAGACCCAGTACTTC

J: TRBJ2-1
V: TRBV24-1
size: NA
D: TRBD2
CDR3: CATGGYNEQFF
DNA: TGTGCCACGGGGGGGTACAATGAGCAGTTCTTC

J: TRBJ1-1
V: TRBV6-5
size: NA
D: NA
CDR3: CASTPRGRNTEAFF
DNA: TGTGCCAGCACCCCAAGGGGCAGGAACACTGAAGCTTTCTTT

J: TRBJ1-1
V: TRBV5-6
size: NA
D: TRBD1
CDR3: CASRRTGLNTEAFF
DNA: TGTGCCAGCAGACGGACAGGTTTGAACACTGAAGCTTTCTTT